This T cell receptor beta chain was profiled in a study of lymphopenia after photon versus proton radiotherapy. The repertoire was sequenced with immunoSEQ multiplex PCR; TCRdb's copy has only in-frame clones and lacks some. This table has about 25,000 clones, about four fifths appearing once. Germline loops: CDR1 SGHTA, CDR2 FQGNSA. The junction had 4 bases not matched to a gene; V was cut back by 3 bases and J by 8 bases. This CDR3 is built from 15 residues. This TCR was sampled from a woman between 50 and 59 years old with pancreatic cancer. The sequenced sample was peripheral blood, obtained from a patient treated with photon-based radiotherapy. V usage is TRBV7-2 and J usage is TRBJ2-3; 14 positions match TRBD2. The CDR3 here is CASSFSGTSGSTQYF. CDR3 in DNA: TGTGCCAGCAGCTTTTCCGGGACTAGCGGGAGTACGCAGTATTTT. The whole variable domain, remainder taken from reference TRBV7-2 and TRBJ2-3, is GAGVSQSPSNKVTEKGKDVELRCDPISGHTALYWYRQSLGQGLEFLIYFQGNSAPDKSGLPSDRFSAERTGGSVSTLTIQRTQQEDSAVYLCASSFSGTSGSTQYFGPGTRLTVL.